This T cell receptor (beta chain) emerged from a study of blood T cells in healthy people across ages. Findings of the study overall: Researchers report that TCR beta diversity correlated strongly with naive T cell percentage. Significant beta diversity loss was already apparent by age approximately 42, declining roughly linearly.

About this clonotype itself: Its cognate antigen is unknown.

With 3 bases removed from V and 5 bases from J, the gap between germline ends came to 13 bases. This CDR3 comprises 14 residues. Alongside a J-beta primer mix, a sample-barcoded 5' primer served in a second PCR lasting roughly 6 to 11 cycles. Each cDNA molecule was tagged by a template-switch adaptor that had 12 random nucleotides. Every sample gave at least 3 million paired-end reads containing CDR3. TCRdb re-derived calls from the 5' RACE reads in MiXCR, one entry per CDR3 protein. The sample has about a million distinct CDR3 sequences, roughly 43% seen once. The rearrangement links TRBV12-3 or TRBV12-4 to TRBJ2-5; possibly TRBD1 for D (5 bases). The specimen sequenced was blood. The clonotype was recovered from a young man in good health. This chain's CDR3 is CASSFGGARETQYF. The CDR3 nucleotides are TGTGCCAGCAGTTTTGGTGGGGCACGGGAGACCCAGTACTTC.